This T cell receptor beta chain is drawn from a study of breast tumors, draining lymph nodes, adjacent tissues. The length of the CDR3 is 14 residues. Between the trimmed V and J ends, which lost 0 bases and 5 bases, there was a span of 10 bases. Germline V lookup: CDR1 PRHDT, CDR2 FYEKMQ (reference sequence). This clonotype was detected ten times or more. Antigen unknown. A single record per CDR3 protein comes from TCRdb applying MiXCR to the multiplex PCR reads. The sample consists of some 170,000 distinct CDR3 sequences, 33% of them appearing once. Axillary draining lymph nodes of breast cancer patients supplied the node samples. General study points: Tumors had less TCR diversity than lymph nodes, more than nontumor tissue. That most tumor T cells come from lymph nodes remained unproven. Most tumor T cells seemingly derive from lymph node, then expand in tumor.

What was sequenced was axillary lymph node tissue. The receptor comes from a female donor with breast cancer. Some clones in this sample may be carry-over from other donors' samples. The V and J genes are TRBV13 and TRBJ2-5; D remains ambiguous. In DNA, the CDR3 is TGTGCCAGCAGCTTAGGCTCTAGTGGGGAGACCCAGTACTTC. Protein sequence: CASSLGSSGETQYF.